This section outlines one TCR beta chain sequence together with its context. V was pared by 4 bases and J by 1 base, with 2 bases of the junction left unmatched. This CDR3 spans 14 amino acids. Germline values: CDR1 GTSNPN, CDR2 SVGIG (reference sequence). No treatment of any kind had been given to any patient before thyroid surgery. The source of the sample is a study of metastatic and nonmetastatic thyroid tumors. MiXCR reprocessed the PCR reads for TCRdb. The profile shows 20,000 to 30,000 clones, roughly 24% of them singletons. Specimen: blood. The TCR comes from a female donor with papillary thyroid cancer or a benign thyroid nodule (not recorded which). Some clones in this sample may be carry-over from other donors' samples. The gene calls are TRBV30 and TRBJ2-3; 10 bases map to TRBD2. CDR3 nucleotides: TGTGCCTGGACGCTAGCGGGGGGCACAGATACGCAGTATTTT. It yields the protein CAWTLAGGTDTQYF.